The source of this TCR beta chain is a study of CD8 T cells in Susac syndrome. Trimming removed 7 bases from V and 6 bases from J; junction bases left unmatched: 5. The CDR3 is made up of 12 amino acids. Germline values: CDR1 SQVTM, CDR2 ANQGSEA. Random hexamers primed reverse transcription of about 0.5 to 1 ug RNA. Using its own MiXCR run on the immunoSEQ multiplex PCR reads, TCRdb lists one record per CDR3 protein. This sample carries about 190,000 distinct CDR3 sequences, 95% of them seen once, and the ten largest clones take 0.1%. Sample: CD4+ T cells from PBMCs. This TCR derives from a human donor in good health. J is TRBJ2-1 and V is TRBV29-1; 8 bases match TRBD1. The CDR3 region has the DNA TGCAGCGCTGGACAGGGTTCCAATGAGCAGTTCTTC. Encoded protein: CSAGQGSNEQFF.